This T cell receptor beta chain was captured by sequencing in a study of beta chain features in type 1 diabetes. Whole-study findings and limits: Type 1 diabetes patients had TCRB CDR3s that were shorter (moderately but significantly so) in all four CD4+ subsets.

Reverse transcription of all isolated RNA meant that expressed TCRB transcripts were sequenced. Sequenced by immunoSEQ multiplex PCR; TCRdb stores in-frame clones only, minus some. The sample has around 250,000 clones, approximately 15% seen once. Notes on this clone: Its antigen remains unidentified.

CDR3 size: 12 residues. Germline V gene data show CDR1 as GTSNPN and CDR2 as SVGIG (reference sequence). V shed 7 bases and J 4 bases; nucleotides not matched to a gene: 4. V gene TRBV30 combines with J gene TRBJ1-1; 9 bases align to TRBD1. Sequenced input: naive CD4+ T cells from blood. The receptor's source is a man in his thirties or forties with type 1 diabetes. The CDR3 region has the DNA TGTGCCTCCGGGACAGGGCGCACTGAAGCTTTCTTT. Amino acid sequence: CASGTGRTEAFF.